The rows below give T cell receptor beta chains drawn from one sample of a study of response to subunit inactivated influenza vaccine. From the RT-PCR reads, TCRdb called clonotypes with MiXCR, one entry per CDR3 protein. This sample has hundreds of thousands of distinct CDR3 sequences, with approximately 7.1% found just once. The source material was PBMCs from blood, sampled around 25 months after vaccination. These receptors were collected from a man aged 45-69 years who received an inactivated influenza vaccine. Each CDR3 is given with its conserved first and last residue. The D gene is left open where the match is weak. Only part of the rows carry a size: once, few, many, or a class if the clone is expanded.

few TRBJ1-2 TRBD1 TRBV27 TGTGCCAGCAGTTTTGGGGGGACAGGAGTATATGGCTACACCTTC CASSFGGTGVYGYTF
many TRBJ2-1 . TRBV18 TGTGCCAGCTCATCGACAGGGCGCGGGAACTACAATGAGCAGTTCTTC CASSSTGRGNYNEQFF
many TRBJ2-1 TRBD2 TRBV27 TGTGCCAGCAGTCCAGGGACTAGCGGGAACTACAATGAGCAGTTCTTC CASSPGTSGNYNEQFF
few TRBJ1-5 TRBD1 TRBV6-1 TGTGCCAGCAGGCCACAGGGGGCTGGCAATCAGCCCCAGCATTTT CASRPQGAGNQPQHF
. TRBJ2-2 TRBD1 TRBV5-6 TGTGCCAGCAGCTTGGTCGGCAGGGGGTTCCGTCTCACCGGGGAGCTGTTTTTT CASSLVGRGFRLTGELFF
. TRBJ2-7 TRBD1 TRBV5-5 TGTGCCAGCAGCTTAAAACCAGGGACAGGCGTTGAGCAGTACTTC CASSLKPGTGVEQYF
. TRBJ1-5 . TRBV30 TGTGCCTGGAGTGCTACCGAATATAGCAATCAGCCCCAGCATTTT CAWSATEYSNQPQHF
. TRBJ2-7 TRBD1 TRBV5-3 TGTGCCATGAGCCCCGGGCTTGGGACAGGGGCCTACGAGCAGTACTTC CAMSPGLGTGAYEQYF
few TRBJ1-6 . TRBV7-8 TGTGCCAGCAGCTCATGGGACGGGAGAAATTCACCCCTCCACTTT CASSSWDGRNSPLHF
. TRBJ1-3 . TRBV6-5 TGTGCCAGCAGTTCTCCAGGAGCTGGAAACACCATATATTTT CASSSPGAGNTIYF
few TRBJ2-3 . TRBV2 TGTGCCAGCAGTGGGGAAAGCACAGATACGCAGTATTTT CASSGESTDTQYF
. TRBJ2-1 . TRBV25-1 TGTGCCAGCAGGGGGGCCCCGGTGCCTGAGCAGTTCTTC CASRGAPVPEQFF